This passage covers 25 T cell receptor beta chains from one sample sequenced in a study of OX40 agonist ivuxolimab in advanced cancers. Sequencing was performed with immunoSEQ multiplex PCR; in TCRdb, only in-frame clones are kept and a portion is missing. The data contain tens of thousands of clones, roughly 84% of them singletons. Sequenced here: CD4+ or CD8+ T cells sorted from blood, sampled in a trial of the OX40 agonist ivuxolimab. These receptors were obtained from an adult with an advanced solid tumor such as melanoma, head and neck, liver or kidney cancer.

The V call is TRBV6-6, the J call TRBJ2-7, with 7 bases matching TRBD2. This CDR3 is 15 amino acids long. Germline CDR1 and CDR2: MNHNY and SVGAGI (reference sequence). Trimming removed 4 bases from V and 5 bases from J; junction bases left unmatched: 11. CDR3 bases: TGTGCCAGCAGTTGGGGGGGGTCAAGGAACGACGAGCAGTACTTC. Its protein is CASSWGGSRNDEQYF.

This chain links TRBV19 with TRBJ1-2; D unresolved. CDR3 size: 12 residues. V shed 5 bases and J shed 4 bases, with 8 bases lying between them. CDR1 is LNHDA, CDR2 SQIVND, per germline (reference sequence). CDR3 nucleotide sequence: TGTGCCAGTAGTTTGGCGGGCTATGGCTACACCTTC. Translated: CASSLAGYGYTF.

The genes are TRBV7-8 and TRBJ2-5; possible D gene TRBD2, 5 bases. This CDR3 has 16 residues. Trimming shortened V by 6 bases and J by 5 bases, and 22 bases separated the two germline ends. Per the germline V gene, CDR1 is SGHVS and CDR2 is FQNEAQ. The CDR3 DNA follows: TGTGCCAGCAGTTCTAACATGAACCGGAGAGGGGAGACCCAGTACTTC. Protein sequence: CASSSNMNRRGETQYF. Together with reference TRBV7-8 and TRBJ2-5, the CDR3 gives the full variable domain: GAGVSQSPRYKVAKRGQDVALRCDPISGHVSLFWYQQALGQGPEFLTYFQNEAQLDKSGLPSDRFFAERPEGSVSTLKIQRTQQEDSAVYLCASSSNMNRRGETQYFGPGTRLLVL.

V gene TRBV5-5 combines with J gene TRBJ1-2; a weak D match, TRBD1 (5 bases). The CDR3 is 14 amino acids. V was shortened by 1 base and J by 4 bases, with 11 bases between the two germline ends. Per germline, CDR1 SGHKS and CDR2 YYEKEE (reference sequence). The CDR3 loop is CASSLLGQAYGYTF. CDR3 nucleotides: TGTGCCAGCAGCTTGTTGGGGCAGGCCTATGGCTACACCTTC.

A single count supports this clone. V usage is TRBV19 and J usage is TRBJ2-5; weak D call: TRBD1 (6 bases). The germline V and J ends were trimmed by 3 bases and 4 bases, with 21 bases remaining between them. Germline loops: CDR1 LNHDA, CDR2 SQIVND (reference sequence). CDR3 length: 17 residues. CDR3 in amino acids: CASSIRAGQRFPETQYF. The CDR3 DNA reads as TGTGCCAGTAGTATCCGGGCTGGACAGCGTTTTCCAGAGACCCAGTACTTC.

The CDR3 protein is CSVEGGGGSTEAFF. The CDR3 region has the DNA TGCAGCGTTGAAGGGGGAGGGGGGAGCACTGAAGCTTTCTTT. This sequence joins TRBV29-1 and TRBJ1-1, with D perhaps matching TRBD1 (6 bases). CDR3 size: 14 residues. The V end lost 1 base, the J end lost 4 bases, and 13 bases lay between the germline ends. Germline values: CDR1 SQVTM, CDR2 ANQGSEA.

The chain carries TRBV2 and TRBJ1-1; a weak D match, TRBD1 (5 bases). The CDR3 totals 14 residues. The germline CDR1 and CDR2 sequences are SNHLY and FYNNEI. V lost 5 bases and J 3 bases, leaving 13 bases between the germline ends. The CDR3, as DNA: TGTGCCAGCAGTCGCACCAGGGAGGACACTGAAGCTTTCTTT. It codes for CASSRTREDTEAFF.

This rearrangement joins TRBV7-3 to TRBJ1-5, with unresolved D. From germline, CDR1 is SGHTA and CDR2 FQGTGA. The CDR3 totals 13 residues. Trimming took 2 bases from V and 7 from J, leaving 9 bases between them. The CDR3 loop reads CASSLFQGQPQHF. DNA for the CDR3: TGTGCCAGCAGCTTATTTCAAGGGCAGCCCCAGCATTTT.

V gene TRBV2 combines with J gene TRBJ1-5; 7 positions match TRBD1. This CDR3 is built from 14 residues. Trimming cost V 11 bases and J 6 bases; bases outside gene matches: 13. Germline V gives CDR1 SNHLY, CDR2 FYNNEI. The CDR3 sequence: CAGQRQGRGQPQHF. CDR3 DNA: TGTGCCGGCCAAAGACAGGGTCGTGGTCAGCCCCAGCATTTT.

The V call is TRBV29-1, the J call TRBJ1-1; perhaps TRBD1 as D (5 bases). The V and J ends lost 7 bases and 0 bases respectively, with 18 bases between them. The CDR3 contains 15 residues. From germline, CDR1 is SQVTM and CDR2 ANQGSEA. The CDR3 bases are TGCAGCGCCGGGGGGGTGGCAGGGATGAACACTGAAGCTTTCTTT. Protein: CSAGGVAGMNTEAFF.

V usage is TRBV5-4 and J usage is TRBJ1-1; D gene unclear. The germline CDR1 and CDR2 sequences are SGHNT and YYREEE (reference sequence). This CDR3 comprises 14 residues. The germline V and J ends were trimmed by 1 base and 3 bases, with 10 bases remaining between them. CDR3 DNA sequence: TGTGCCAGCAGCTTGTGGGGAAGTGACACTGAAGCTTTCTTT. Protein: CASSLWGSDTEAFF.

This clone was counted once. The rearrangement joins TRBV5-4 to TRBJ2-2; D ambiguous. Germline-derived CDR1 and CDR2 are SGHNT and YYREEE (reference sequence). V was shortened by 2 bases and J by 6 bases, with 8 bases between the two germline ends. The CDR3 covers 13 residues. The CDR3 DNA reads TGTGCCAGCAGCTTTAGTGAGTCCGGGGAGCTGTTTTTT. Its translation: CASSFSESGELFF.

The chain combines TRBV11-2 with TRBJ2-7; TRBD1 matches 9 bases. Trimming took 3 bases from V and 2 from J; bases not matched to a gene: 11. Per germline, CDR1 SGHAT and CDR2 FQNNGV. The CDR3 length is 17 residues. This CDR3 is CASSFPDGDRDPYEQYF. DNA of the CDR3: TGTGCCAGCAGCTTTCCGGATGGGGACAGGGACCCCTACGAGCAGTACTTC. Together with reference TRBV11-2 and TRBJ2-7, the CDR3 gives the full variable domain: EAGVAQSPRYKIIEKRQSVAFWCNPISGHATLYWYQQILGQGPKLLIQFQNNGVVDDSQLPKDRFSAERLKGVDSTLKIQPAKLEDSAVYLCASSFPDGDRDPYEQYFGPGTRLTVT.

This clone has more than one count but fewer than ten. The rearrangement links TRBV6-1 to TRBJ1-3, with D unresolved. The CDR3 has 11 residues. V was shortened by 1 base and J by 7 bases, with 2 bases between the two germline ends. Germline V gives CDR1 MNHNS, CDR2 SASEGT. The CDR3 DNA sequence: TGTGCCAGCAGTGAAGGCAACACCATATATTTT. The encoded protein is CASSEGNTIYF.

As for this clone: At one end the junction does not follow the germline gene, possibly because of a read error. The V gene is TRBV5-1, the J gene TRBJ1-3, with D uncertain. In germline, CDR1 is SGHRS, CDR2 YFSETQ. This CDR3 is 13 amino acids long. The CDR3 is CASSDRSGNTIYF. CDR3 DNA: TGTGCCAGCAGCGATCGATCTGGAAACACCATATATTTT.

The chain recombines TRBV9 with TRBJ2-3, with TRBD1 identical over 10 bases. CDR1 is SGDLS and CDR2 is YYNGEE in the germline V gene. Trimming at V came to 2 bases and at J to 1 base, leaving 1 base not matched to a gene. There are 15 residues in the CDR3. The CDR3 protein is CASSVGTGGTDTQYF. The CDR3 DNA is TGTGCCAGCAGCGTTGGGACAGGGGGCACAGATACGCAGTATTTT.

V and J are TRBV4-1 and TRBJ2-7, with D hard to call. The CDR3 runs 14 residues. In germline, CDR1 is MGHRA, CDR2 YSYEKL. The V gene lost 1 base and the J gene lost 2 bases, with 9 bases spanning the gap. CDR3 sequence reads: CASSQVTTTYEQYF. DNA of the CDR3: TGCGCCAGCAGCCAAGTAACCACAACCTACGAGCAGTACTTC.

The CDR3 loop reads CASSYDRDAYEQYF. The CDR3 DNA reads TGTGCCAGCAGTTACGATAGGGACGCCTACGAGCAGTACTTC. The rearrangement uses TRBV6-5 and TRBJ2-7; either TRBD1 or TRBD2 may supply D (5 bases each). Germline V gene data show CDR1 as MNHEY and CDR2 as SVGAGI. This CDR3 has 14 residues. The V and J ends lost 2 bases and 2 bases respectively, with 10 bases between them.

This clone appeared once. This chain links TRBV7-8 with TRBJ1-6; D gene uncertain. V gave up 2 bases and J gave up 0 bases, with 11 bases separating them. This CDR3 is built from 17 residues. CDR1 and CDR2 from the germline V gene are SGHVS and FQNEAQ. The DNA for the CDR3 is TGTGCCAGCAGCTTATTTGCCGGGAGCTCCTATAATTCACCCCTCCACTTT. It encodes CASSLFAGSSYNSPLHF.

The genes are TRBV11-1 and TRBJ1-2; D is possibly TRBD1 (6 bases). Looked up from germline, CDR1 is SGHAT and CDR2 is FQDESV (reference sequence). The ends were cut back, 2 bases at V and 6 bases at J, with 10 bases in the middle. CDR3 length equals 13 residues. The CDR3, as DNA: TGTGCCAGCAGCTTAACAGGGCGCCATGGCTACACCTTC. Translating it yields CASSLTGRHGYTF.

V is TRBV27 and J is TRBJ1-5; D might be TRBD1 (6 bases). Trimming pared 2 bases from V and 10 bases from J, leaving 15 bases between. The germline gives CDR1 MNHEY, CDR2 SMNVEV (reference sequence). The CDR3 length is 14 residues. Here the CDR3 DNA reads TGTGCCAGCAGTTTACTACAGGGAATTTATCCCCAGCATTTT. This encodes CASSLLQGIYPQHF.

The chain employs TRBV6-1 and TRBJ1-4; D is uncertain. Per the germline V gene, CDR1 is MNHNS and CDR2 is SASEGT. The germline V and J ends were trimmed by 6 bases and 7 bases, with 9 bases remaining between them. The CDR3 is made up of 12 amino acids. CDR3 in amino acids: CASREGIEKLFF. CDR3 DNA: TGTGCCAGCAGGGAGGGTATTGAAAAACTGTTTTTT.

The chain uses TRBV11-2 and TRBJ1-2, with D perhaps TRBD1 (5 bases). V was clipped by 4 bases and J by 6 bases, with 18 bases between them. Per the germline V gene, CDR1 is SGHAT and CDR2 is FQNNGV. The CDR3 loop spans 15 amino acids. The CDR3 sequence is CASSSPRVPRNGYTF. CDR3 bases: TGTGCCAGCAGCTCCCCCAGGGTGCCGAGGAATGGCTACACCTTC.

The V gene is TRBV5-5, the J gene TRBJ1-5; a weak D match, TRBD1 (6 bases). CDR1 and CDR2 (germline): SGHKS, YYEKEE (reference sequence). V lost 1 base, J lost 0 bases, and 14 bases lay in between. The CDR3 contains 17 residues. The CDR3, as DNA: TGTGCCAGCAGCTTGAGTCCAGGGGCGATTAGCAATCAGCCCCAGCATTTT. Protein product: CASSLSPGAISNQPQHF.

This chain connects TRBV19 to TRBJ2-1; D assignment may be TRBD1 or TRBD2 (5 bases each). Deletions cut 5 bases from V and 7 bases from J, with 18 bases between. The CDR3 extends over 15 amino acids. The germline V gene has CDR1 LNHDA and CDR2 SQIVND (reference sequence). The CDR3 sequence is CASSATGTVTNEQFF. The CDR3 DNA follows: TGTGCCAGTAGTGCGACCGGGACGGTGACAAATGAGCAGTTCTTC.